The 16 T cell receptor beta chains below come from one sample, sequenced in a study of T cell responses to AZD1222 COVID-19 vaccine. Libraries were prepared by immunoSEQ multiplex PCR; TCRdb keeps only in-frame clonotypes and omits some of them. The data hold roughly 200,000 clones, with approximately 92% observed a single time. Sequenced material: peripheral blood, taken 28 days after the second dose of the MenACWY control vaccine. The receptors stem from an adult who received the MenACWY meningococcal vaccine as a control.

The J gene is TRBJ2-2, the V gene TRBV5-1, with D uncertain. The CDR3 is 16 residues long. The germline V gene encodes CDR1 SGHRS and CDR2 YFSETQ. Trimming stripped 0 bases from V and 0 bases from J, with 9 bases between. The CDR3 protein is CASSLEVPPNTGELFF. The CDR3 region has the DNA TGCGCCAGCAGCTTGGAAGTCCCCCCGAACACCGGGGAGCTGTTTTTT.

The rearrangement uses TRBV7-2 and TRBJ2-5; D is uncertain. The CDR3 has 14 amino acids. V was cut by 5 bases and J by 4 bases, with 14 bases left in between. Germline CDR1 is SGHTA and CDR2 is FQGNSA. The DNA for the CDR3 is TGTGCCAGCAGCCCCCTCAGGCAGTCAGAGACCCAGTACTTC. Protein: CASSPLRQSETQYF.

The rearrangement uses TRBV7-9 and TRBJ1-2, with no clear D. The CDR3 loop spans 12 amino acids. Trimming stripped 3 bases from V and 8 bases from J, with 10 bases between. The germline gives CDR1 SEHNR, CDR2 FQNEAQ (reference sequence). DNA of the CDR3: TGTGCCAGCAGCTTTGAAGGGCGCGGCTACACCTTC. Protein: CASSFEGRGYTF.

The rearrangement links TRBV19 to TRBJ2-5; the match to TRBD2 covers 11 bases. Germline CDR1 reads LNHDA; CDR2 reads SQIVND (reference sequence). This CDR3 contains 15 residues. J was trimmed by 2 bases and V by 3 bases; bases with no gene match: 2. CDR3: CASSILAGGQETQYF. The CDR3 bases are TGTGCCAGTAGTATTTTAGCGGGGGGGCAAGAGACCCAGTACTTC. The variable domain in full, completed from reference TRBV19 and TRBJ2-5, reads DGGITQSPKYLFRKEGQNVTLSCEQNLNHDAMYWYRQDPGQGLRLIYYSQIVNDFQKGDIAEGYSVSREKKESFPLTVTSAQKNPTAFYLCASSILAGGQETQYFGPGTRLLVL.

The rearrangement joins TRBV6-1 to TRBJ2-7, with D perhaps matching TRBD2 (6 bases). V was pared by 4 bases and J by 2 bases, with 21 bases between. This CDR3 contains 17 residues. Germline V gene data show CDR1 as MNHNS and CDR2 as SASEGT. The CDR3 reads CASSARWATSGAYEQYF. In nucleotides, the CDR3 is TGTGCCAGCAGTGCCCGGTGGGCCACCTCGGGGGCCTACGAGCAGTACTTC.

The chain employs TRBV29-1 and TRBJ1-5; D is possibly TRBD1 (5 bases). Per germline, CDR1 SQVTM and CDR2 ANQGSEA. V lost 6 bases to trimming and J lost 0 bases, with 12 bases between them. The CDR3 is 14 amino acids. This CDR3 reads CSVGDRYSNQPQHF. The CDR3 DNA reads TGCAGCGTAGGGGACCGCTATAGCAATCAGCCCCAGCATTTT.

This chain links TRBV4-3 with TRBJ2-7; D is possibly TRBD2 (7 bases). Germline CDR1 is LGHNA and CDR2 is YSLEER. The CDR3 has 17 residues. V lost 0 bases and J 3 bases, leaving 18 bases between the germline ends. The CDR3 region is CASSQDLTGGQNYEQYF. The CDR3 region has the DNA TGCGCCAGCAGCCAAGATCTTACGGGGGGCCAGAACTACGAGCAGTACTTC.

V and J are TRBV3-1 (or the pseudogene TRBV3-2) and TRBJ2-1; D is perhaps TRBD2 (6 bases). This CDR3 comprises 12 residues. V was trimmed by 0 bases and J by 10 bases, leaving 7 bases between them. Germline-derived CDR1 and CDR2 are LGHDT and YNNKEL (reference sequence). The CDR3 sequence: CASSQEAGEQFF. The CDR3 DNA follows: TGTGCCAGCAGCCAAGAGGCGGGGGAGCAGTTCTTC.

The V and J genes are TRBV9 and TRBJ2-7; D unclear. The length of the CDR3 is 14 residues. The germline V gene has CDR1 SGDLS and CDR2 YYNGEE. The ends were cut back, 0 bases at V and 8 bases at J, with 15 bases in the middle. The CDR3 DNA follows: TGTGCCAGCAGCGTAGCGGAACCCTTTTCCCAGCAGTACTTC. Translation: CASSVAEPFSQQYF.

V usage is TRBV19 and J usage is TRBJ1-1, with TRBD1 identical over 8 bases. The germline CDR1 and CDR2 sequences are LNHDA and SQIVND (reference sequence). The CDR3 sequence is 15 residues long. V lost 7 bases to trimming and J lost 1 base; unmatched junction nucleotides: 8. CDR3 sequence: CASTMTGTGNTEAFF. The CDR3 bases are TGTGCCAGTACCATGACCGGGACAGGGAACACTGAAGCTTTCTTT.

This clone was observed a single time. The J gene is TRBJ1-1, the V gene TRBV7-9, with D unclear. The CDR3 is 14 residues long. V gave up 5 bases and J gave up 1 base, with 11 bases separating them. Germline loops: CDR1 SEHNR, CDR2 FQNEAQ (reference sequence). CDR3 nucleotides: TGTGCCAGCAGCCCCCTCTTAGGGAACACTGAAGCTTTCTTT. It yields the protein CASSPLLGNTEAFF.

This clone occurred a few times. This chain connects TRBV11-2 to TRBJ1-4; 7 bases agree with TRBD1. From germline, CDR1 is SGHAT and CDR2 FQNNGV. The CDR3 has 15 residues. V was clipped by 1 base and J by 8 bases; unmatched bases: 7. The CDR3 DNA reads as TGTGCCAGCAGCTTAGCAGAGGGGGCTGGGGAAAAACTGTTTTTT. This encodes CASSLAEGAGEKLFF.

CDR3 DNA: TGTGCCAGCAGCCCCGGGGGAGTCTCTGGAAACACCATATATTTT. This gives the protein CASSPGGVSGNTIYF. The V and J genes are TRBV5-8 and TRBJ1-3; D is possibly TRBD1 (5 bases). Germline CDR1 reads SGHTS; CDR2 reads YDEGEE. The CDR3 spans 15 residues. The V gene lost 4 bases and the J gene lost 0 bases, with 11 bases spanning the gap.

The chain employs TRBV30 and TRBJ1-5; TRBD1 agrees at 7 bases. CDR1 is GTSNPN, CDR2 SVGIG, per germline (reference sequence). CDR3 size: 16 residues. The trim removed 4 bases at V and 5 bases at J, leaving 14 bases unmatched. DNA of the CDR3: TGTGCCTGGAACGCAGGGGGTCTTAAGATGCATCAGCCCCAGCATTTT. Its translation: CAWNAGGLKMHQPQHF.

This chain connects TRBV27 to TRBJ1-3; no clear D gene. CDR3 size: 15 residues. Germline CDR1 reads MNHEY; CDR2 reads SMNVEV (reference sequence). V gave up 0 bases and J gave up 9 bases, with 15 bases separating them. CDR3 DNA sequence: TGTGCCAGCAGTTTATCATATGAAATCCCTACCACCATATATTTT. It is translated as CASSLSYEIPTTIYF.

The V and J genes are TRBV11-2 and TRBJ1-2, with unresolved D. This CDR3 is built from 13 residues. V was clipped by 6 bases and J by 5 bases, with 13 bases between them. Germline values: CDR1 SGHAT, CDR2 FQNNGV. Here the CDR3 DNA reads TGTGCCAGCAGACGCTTTGATGGATATGGCTACACCTTC. It is translated as CASRRFDGYGYTF.